Included here is one T cell receptor beta chain sequence, with context. Its antigen is not known. This sample was included in a study of T cell responses to AZD1222 COVID-19 vaccine. Study conclusions and caveats: Repertoire sampling was restricted to post-peak T cell response timepoints.

The repertoire was sequenced with immunoSEQ multiplex PCR; TCRdb's copy has only in-frame clones and lacks some. The sample carries 100,000 to 120,000 clones, approximately 89% recorded once. The ends were cut back, 1 base at V and 9 bases at J, with 10 bases in the middle. CDR3 size: 12 residues. Germline loops: CDR1 SGHTA, CDR2 FQGNSA. The chain employs TRBV7-2 and TRBJ2-7; possible D gene TRBD1, 7 bases. This specimen was peripheral blood, taken on day 0 of MenACWY control vaccination. This sequence originates from an adult in good health. CDR3 protein: CASSLVEGAQYF. The CDR3 region has the DNA TGTGCCAGCAGCTTAGTGGAGGGGGCGCAGTACTTC.